This T cell receptor beta chain was identified in a study of post-analysis software for immune sequencing data. Study at large: Relapsing-remitting, secondary progressive and progressive-relapsing forms of multiple sclerosis all featured among disease courses.

The study's findings and limits: Significantly lower normalized Chao1 diversity was seen in multiple sclerosis patients than in controls. Compared with controls, patients had more of about 5 TRBV segments, including TRBV5-6, TRBV5-1 and TRBV20-1.

The TCR beta cDNA libraries contained unique molecular identifiers. TCRdb passed the PCR reads through MiXCR, listing each CDR3 protein once. The table has about 540,000 distinct CDR3 sequences, under 40% seen once. CDR1 is SGHAT, CDR2 FQNNGV, per germline. The CDR3 runs 16 residues. With respect to this clonotype: Antigen unknown. The germline gene is not matched at one end of the junction; a read error may be the cause.

The sequencing input was blood. The chain couples TRBV11-2 to TRBJ2-3; possibly TRBD1 for D (6 bases). This receptor was identified in a girl aged 2-17 years with multiple sclerosis. CDR3 sequence reads: CAGSLVGQRTTDTQYF. The DNA for the CDR3 is TGTGCCGGCAGCTTAGTTGGACAGAGGACCACAGATACGCAGTATTTT.